Given below is one T cell receptor beta chain in context. Profiled with immunoSEQ multiplex PCR; TCRdb holds only in-frame clones, not every one. The sample lists about 150,000 clones; about nine tenths were seen once. The data belong to a study of radiation and T cells in renal cell carcinoma. Time point: baseline pretreatment blood. The treatment is: 15 Gy SBRT to primary tumor, nephrectomy 4 weeks later. Radiation-treated patients gave blood at baseline, week 2 and week 4. CDR1 SGHTA and CDR2 FQGTGA come from the germline V gene. This CDR3 is built from 14 residues. V shed 5 bases and J shed 1 base, with 11 bases lying between them.

The input for sequencing was blood, taken from a patient whose treatment included radiotherapy and nephrectomy. V is TRBV7-3 and J is TRBJ1-1; D may be TRBD1 (5 bases). The source of this sequence is a woman between 65 and 79 years old with renal cell carcinoma. In DNA form, the CDR3 reads TGTGCCAGCAGCCTGGGACCCTCGAACACTGAAGCTTTCTTT. Amino acids: CASSLGPSNTEAFF.